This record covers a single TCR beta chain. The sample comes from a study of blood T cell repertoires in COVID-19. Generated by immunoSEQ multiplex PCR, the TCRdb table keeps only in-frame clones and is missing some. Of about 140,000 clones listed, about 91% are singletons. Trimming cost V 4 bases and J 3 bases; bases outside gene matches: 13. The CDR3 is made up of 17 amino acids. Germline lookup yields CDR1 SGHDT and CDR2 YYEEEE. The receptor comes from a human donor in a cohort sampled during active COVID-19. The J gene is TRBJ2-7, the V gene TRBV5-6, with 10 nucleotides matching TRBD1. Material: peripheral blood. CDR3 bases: TGTGCCAGCAGCCCCATGGAGAGACAGGGGGCTTACTACGAGCAGTACTTC. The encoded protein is CASSPMERQGAYYEQYF. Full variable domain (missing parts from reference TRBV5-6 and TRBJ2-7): DAGVTQSPTHLIKTRGQQVTLRCSPKSGHDTVSWYQQALGQGPQFIFQYYEEEERQRGNFPDRFSGHQFPNYSSELNVNALLLGDSALYLCASSPMERQGAYYEQYFGPGTRLTVT.